Below, 19 T cell receptor beta chains from the same sample are listed, as sequenced in a study of blood T cell repertoires in COVID-19. The method was immunoSEQ multiplex PCR; TCRdb's version includes in-frame clones alone and lacks a portion of them. The repertoire holds fewer than 200,000 clones, with roughly 87% as singletons. Sequenced material: peripheral blood. The receptors shown here come from a woman in her sixties or seventies with COVID-19, enrolled during active disease.

The rearrangement links TRBV28 to TRBJ1-6, with no clear D. The V gene's germline CDR1 is MDHEN and CDR2 SYDVKM. Trimming pared 7 bases from V and 7 bases from J, leaving 8 bases between. The CDR3 loop spans 12 amino acids. This chain's CDR3 is CASITVNSPLHF. Here the CDR3 DNA reads TGTGCCAGCATAACAGTGAATTCACCCCTCCACTTT.

J is TRBJ2-2 and V is TRBV2, with D perhaps TRBD1 (6 bases). CDR1 SNHLY and CDR2 FYNNEI come from the germline V gene. The CDR3 totals 13 residues. V dropped 7 bases and J dropped 2 bases, with 8 bases sitting between them. The CDR3 DNA is TGTGCCAGCACACAGGGAAACACCGGGGAGCTGTTTTTT. As protein: CASTQGNTGELFF.

This chain's CDR3 is CASSPWTSGSRNEQFF. The DNA of the CDR3 is TGTGCCAGCAGCCCCTGGACTAGCGGGAGTCGGAATGAGCAGTTCTTC. V and J are TRBV7-2 and TRBJ2-1; 13 nucleotides match TRBD2. Trimming cost V 5 bases and J 7 bases; bases outside gene matches: 8. The CDR3 spans 16 residues. CDR1 and CDR2 (germline): SGHTA, FQGNSA.

This rearrangement joins TRBV16 to TRBJ2-2; 7 nucleotides match TRBD1. This CDR3 spans 14 amino acids. V trimming: 4 bases; J trimming: 5 bases; junction bases outside the gene matches: 4. CDR1 and CDR2 from the germline V gene are KGHSY and FQNENV. The CDR3 protein is CASSLRQGTGELFF. The CDR3 DNA sequence: TGTGCCAGCAGCCTACGACAGGGTACCGGGGAGCTGTTTTTT. The full variable domain, rest sourced from reference TRBV16 and TRBJ2-2, is GEEVAQTPKHLVRGEGQKAKLYCAPIKGHSYVFWYQQVLKNEFKFLISFQNENVFDETGMPKERFSAKCLPNSPCSLEIQATKLEDSAVYFCASSLRQGTGELFFGEGSRLTVL.

CDR3 sequence reads: CASTGTTHNEQFF. CDR3 DNA: TGTGCCAGCACCGGGACTACCCACAATGAGCAGTTCTTC. This chain connects TRBV9 to TRBJ2-1; the match to TRBD2 covers 7 bases. Germline CDR1 and CDR2: SGDLS and YYNGEE. The CDR3 totals 13 residues. V lost 6 bases to trimming and J lost 5 bases; unmatched junction nucleotides: 5.

This chain uses TRBV4-1 with TRBJ2-1; the match to TRBD2 covers 12 bases. Germline V CDR1 and CDR2: MGHRA, YSYEKL. After removal of 4 bases from V and 4 bases from J, the junction contained 8 bases not matched to a gene. CDR3 length equals 17 residues. DNA for the CDR3: TGCGCCAGCAGCCCTGGACTAGCGGGGCAACTATACAATGAGCAGTTCTTC. Its translation: CASSPGLAGQLYNEQFF.

V is TRBV7-2 and J is TRBJ2-1; D might be TRBD1 (6 bases). Germline V lookup: CDR1 SGHTA, CDR2 FQGNSA. This CDR3 has 12 amino acids. V was pared by 5 bases and J by 6 bases, with 8 bases between. The CDR3 DNA sequence: TGTGCCAGCAGCCCACAGGGCAATGAGCAGTTCTTC. Translation: CASSPQGNEQFF.

In this sample, this clone turned up a few times. This chain connects TRBV7-8 to TRBJ2-3, with D hard to call. Per the germline V gene, CDR1 is SGHVS and CDR2 is FQNEAQ. V was trimmed by 5 bases and J by 6 bases, leaving 9 bases between them. CDR3 size: 12 residues. Here the CDR3 reads CASSRVSDTQYF. The CDR3 DNA sequence: TGTGCCAGCAGCCGCGTGTCGGATACGCAGTATTTT.

V is TRBV9 and J is TRBJ1-1; TRBD1 matches 8 bases. Germline trimming cut 0 bases from V and 5 bases from J; bases unmatched to any gene: 3. CDR3 length: 14 residues. CDR1 is SGDLS and CDR2 is YYNGEE in the germline V gene. Written as DNA, the CDR3 is TGTGCCAGCAGCGTAGCACAGGGGGTTACTGAAGCTTTCTTT. It codes for CASSVAQGVTEAFF.

J is TRBJ2-5 and V is TRBV2, with D perhaps matching TRBD2 (5 bases). Trimming cost V 8 bases and J 1 base, with 14 bases left between them. The CDR3 has 14 residues. Per the germline V gene, CDR1 is SNHLY and CDR2 is FYNNEI. CDR3 DNA sequence: TGTGCCAGCGAAAGAGGGCTGGGCCAAGAGACCCAGTACTTC. Amino acid sequence: CASERGLGQETQYF.

The chain couples TRBV4-3 to TRBJ1-3, with TRBD1 matching over 7 bases. This CDR3 region has 16 residues. Germline loops: CDR1 LGHNA, CDR2 YSLEER. Trimming at V came to 4 bases and at J to 4 bases, leaving 10 bases not matched to a gene. The CDR3 loop reads CASSPGGTVEGNTIYF. CDR3 in DNA: TGCGCCAGCAGCCCAGGTGGGACAGTCGAAGGAAACACCATATATTTT.

The sample holds one count of this clone. The rearrangement uses TRBV19 and TRBJ1-3, with TRBD1 identical over 7 bases. V lost 7 bases and J lost 2; bases outside the gene matches: 2. This CDR3 contains 13 residues. From germline, CDR1 is LNHDA and CDR2 SQIVND (reference sequence). CDR3 sequence: CASIDRAGNTIYF. CDR3 nucleotides: TGTGCCAGTATTGACAGGGCTGGAAACACCATATATTTT.

The J gene is TRBJ1-1, the V gene TRBV9; D remains unclear. The CDR3 spans 14 residues. Trimming took 0 bases from V and 4 from J, leaving 10 bases between them. CDR1 and CDR2 (germline): SGDLS, YYNGEE. The CDR3: CASSVEAAGTEAFF. The CDR3, as DNA: TGTGCCAGCAGCGTAGAGGCGGCGGGCACTGAAGCTTTCTTT.

The V call is TRBV5-1, the J call TRBJ2-1; TRBD2 agrees at 8 bases. Trimming cost V 1 base and J 5 bases; bases outside gene matches: 2. Germline V gene data show CDR1 as SGHRS and CDR2 as YFSETQ. The CDR3 consists of 14 residues. DNA for the CDR3: TGCGCCAGCAGCTTGACGGGAGGGAACAATGAGCAGTTCTTC. Encoded protein: CASSLTGGNNEQFF.

The V and J genes are TRBV4-1 and TRBJ1-1, with TRBD1 as a possible D gene (6 bases). V gave up 0 bases and J gave up 1 base, with 18 bases separating them. The length of the CDR3 is 18 residues. Germline-derived CDR1 and CDR2 are MGHRA and YSYEKL. The DNA of the CDR3 is TGCGCCAGCAGCCAAGATCAGGTGGGGGCGAAGGGGAACACTGAAGCTTTCTTT. Translated, it gives CASSQDQVGAKGNTEAFF.

V usage is TRBV4-3 and J usage is TRBJ1-3; a weak D match, TRBD1 (5 bases). V shed 2 bases and J shed 2 bases, with 16 bases lying between them. The CDR3 length is 17 residues. Germline V gene sequence: CDR1 LGHNA, CDR2 YSLEER. In DNA, the CDR3 is TGCGCCAGCAGCCAACGATTCGAGTCAGGGACTGGAAACACCATATATTTT. It is translated as CASSQRFESGTGNTIYF.

J is TRBJ1-1 and V is TRBV19; D ambiguous. V dropped 0 bases and J dropped 4 bases, with 9 bases sitting between them. Looked up from germline, CDR1 is LNHDA and CDR2 is SQIVND (reference sequence). The CDR3 is made up of 14 amino acids. CDR3 region: CASSIDLSSTEAFF. The CDR3 DNA is TGTGCCAGTAGTATAGATCTGAGCTCCACTGAAGCTTTCTTT.

This clone was seen more than once but under ten times. The CDR3 DNA reads TGTGCCAGCAGTTACGCCCATTCCGGGACAACCCAGCCCCAGCATTTT. Translation gives CASSYAHSGTTQPQHF. The genes are TRBV6-2 or TRBV6-3 and TRBJ1-5; TRBD1 is a possible D gene (6 bases). Between the trimmed V and J ends, which lost 2 bases and 7 bases, there was a span of 18 bases. CDR1 is MNHEY and CDR2 is SVGEGT in the germline V gene. This CDR3 contains 16 residues.

CDR3 amino acids: CASSTAGLPIGELFF. The CDR3 nucleotides read TGTGCCAGCAGTACGGCGGGACTACCTATAGGGGAGCTGTTTTTT. The chain employs TRBV27 and TRBJ2-2; 7 bases agree with TRBD2. The germline V gene has CDR1 MNHEY and CDR2 SMNVEV (reference sequence). The ends lost 5 bases at V and 8 bases at J; junction bases unmatched: 11. The CDR3 consists of 15 residues.